Listed below are T cell receptor beta chains from one sample, sequenced in a study of T cell responses to AZD1222 COVID-19 vaccine. Clones were sequenced by immunoSEQ multiplex PCR, and TCRdb holds only the in-frame ones, with some missing. Of roughly 250,000 clones listed, 80% to 95% are singletons. The sample was peripheral blood, taken on day 0 of AZD1222 vaccination. The receptors were gathered from an adult in good health. CDR3s include the opening cysteine and the closing phenylalanine or tryptophan. Fields, in order: D gene, clone size, J gene, V gene, CDR3 protein, CDR3 DNA. A D gene is named only where the DNA matches it firmly. For some rows the clone size is stated as once, few or many, or as a class when expanded; others skip it.

d_gene: NA; abundance: NA; j_gene: TRBJ2-7; v_gene: TRBV19; CDR3aa: CASSTGLQAYEQYF; CDR3nt: TGTGCCAGTAGTACGGGACTGCAAGCCTACGAGCAGTACTTC
d_gene: TRBD1; abundance: once; j_gene: TRBJ1-2; v_gene: TRBV28; CDR3aa: CASSLFGQGRAEGYTF; CDR3nt: TGTGCCAGCAGTTTATTCGGACAGGGAAGGGCAGAGGGCTACACCTTC
d_gene: TRBD1; abundance: NA; j_gene: TRBJ1-2; v_gene: TRBV27; CDR3aa: CASSSYRGYYGYTF; CDR3nt: TGTGCCAGCAGTTCATACAGGGGCTACTATGGCTACACCTTC
d_gene: NA; abundance: NA; j_gene: TRBJ1-1; v_gene: TRBV12-3/TRBV12-4; CDR3aa: CASLPQGNTEAFF; CDR3nt: TGTGCCAGTCTCCCCCAGGGAAACACTGAAGCTTTCTTT
d_gene: TRBD2; abundance: NA; j_gene: TRBJ2-7; v_gene: TRBV28; CDR3aa: CASSTGLPLGEQYF; CDR3nt: TGTGCCAGCAGCACGGGACTACCGCTCGGCGAGCAGTACTTC
d_gene: NA; abundance: NA; j_gene: TRBJ2-5; v_gene: TRBV20-1; CDR3aa: CSASAGPQETQYF; CDR3nt: TGCAGTGCTAGTGCGGGACCCCAAGAGACCCAGTACTTC
d_gene: NA; abundance: NA; j_gene: TRBJ2-7; v_gene: TRBV12-3/TRBV12-4; CDR3aa: CASSRDGAYEQYF; CDR3nt: TGTGCCAGCAGCCGGGACGGCGCCTACGAGCAGTACTTC
d_gene: NA; abundance: NA; j_gene: TRBJ1-2; v_gene: TRBV4-2; CDR3aa: CASSQEVAHYGYTF; CDR3nt: TGTGCCAGCAGCCAAGAAGTGGCCCACTATGGCTACACCTTC
d_gene: TRBD2; abundance: once; j_gene: TRBJ2-5; v_gene: TRBV9; CDR3aa: CASSVAGGSKETQYF; CDR3nt: TGTGCCAGCAGCGTAGCGGGAGGGAGCAAAGAGACCCAGTACTTC
d_gene: TRBD1; abundance: NA; j_gene: TRBJ1-4; v_gene: TRBV28; CDR3aa: CASSSTGSLGEKLFF; CDR3nt: TGTGCCAGCAGTTCGACAGGGTCGCTGGGGGAAAAACTGTTTTTT
d_gene: NA; abundance: NA; j_gene: TRBJ2-5; v_gene: TRBV4-2; CDR3aa: CASSPRQYQETQYF; CDR3nt: TGTGCCAGCAGTCCCCGACAGTACCAAGAGACCCAGTACTTC
d_gene: NA; abundance: NA; j_gene: TRBJ2-2; v_gene: TRBV28; CDR3aa: CATRGLLFTGELFF; CDR3nt: TGTGCCACCAGGGGACTGTTGTTCACCGGGGAGCTGTTTTTT
d_gene: NA; abundance: NA; j_gene: TRBJ1-4; v_gene: TRBV2; CDR3aa: CASSKDSPTNEKLFF; CDR3nt: TGTGCCAGCTCCAAGGACAGTCCAACTAATGAAAAACTGTTTTTT
d_gene: NA; abundance: NA; j_gene: TRBJ2-7; v_gene: TRBV5-1; CDR3aa: CASSPQGPYEQYF; CDR3nt: TGCGCCAGCAGCCCACAGGGACCCTACGAGCAGTACTTC
d_gene: NA; abundance: NA; j_gene: TRBJ2-7; v_gene: TRBV6-5; CDR3aa: CASTLGRGMDEQYF; CDR3nt: TGTGCCAGCACCTTGGGGAGAGGGATGGACGAGCAGTACTTC
d_gene: TRBD1; abundance: NA; j_gene: TRBJ1-4; v_gene: TRBV5-1; CDR3aa: CASSGQGVSNEKLFF; CDR3nt: TGCGCCAGCTCGGGACAGGGGGTGTCTAATGAAAAACTGTTTTTT
d_gene: NA; abundance: NA; j_gene: TRBJ1-6; v_gene: TRBV15; CDR3aa: CATCRDHNSPLHF; CDR3nt: TGTGCTACGTGCAGGGACCATAATTCACCCCTCCACTTT
d_gene: TRBD1; abundance: NA; j_gene: TRBJ2-1; v_gene: TRBV6-5; CDR3aa: CASSYPATGIDEQFF; CDR3nt: TGTGCCAGCAGTTACCCCGCGACAGGGATCGATGAGCAGTTCTTC
d_gene: NA; abundance: NA; j_gene: TRBJ2-3; v_gene: TRBV7-9; CDR3aa: CASSLDLGRYTDTQYF; CDR3nt: TGTGCCAGCAGCTTAGACTTAGGGAGATACACAGATACGCAGTATTTT
d_gene: NA; abundance: NA; j_gene: TRBJ2-6; v_gene: TRBV6-2/TRBV6-3; CDR3aa: CASSYGISGANVLTF; CDR3nt: TGTGCCAGCAGTTACGGCATCTCTGGGGCCAACGTCCTGACTTTC
d_gene: NA; abundance: NA; j_gene: TRBJ1-5; v_gene: TRBV27; CDR3aa: CASSPFGNQPQHF; CDR3nt: TGTGCCAGCAGCCCCTTTGGCAATCAGCCCCAGCATTTT